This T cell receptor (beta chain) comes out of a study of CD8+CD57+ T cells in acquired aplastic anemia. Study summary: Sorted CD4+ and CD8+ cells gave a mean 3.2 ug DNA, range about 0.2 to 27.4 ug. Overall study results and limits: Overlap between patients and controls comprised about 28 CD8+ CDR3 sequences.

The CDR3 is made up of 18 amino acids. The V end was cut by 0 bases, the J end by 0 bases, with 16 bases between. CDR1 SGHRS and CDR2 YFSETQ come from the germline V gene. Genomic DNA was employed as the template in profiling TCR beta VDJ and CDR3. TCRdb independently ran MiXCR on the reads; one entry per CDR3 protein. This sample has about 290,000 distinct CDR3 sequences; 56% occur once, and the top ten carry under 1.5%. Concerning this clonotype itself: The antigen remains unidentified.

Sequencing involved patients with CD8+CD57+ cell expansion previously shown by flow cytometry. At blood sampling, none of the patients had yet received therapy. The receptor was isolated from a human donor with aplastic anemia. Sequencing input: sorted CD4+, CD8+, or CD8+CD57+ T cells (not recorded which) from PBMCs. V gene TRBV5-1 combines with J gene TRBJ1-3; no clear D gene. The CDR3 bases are TGCGCCAGCAGCTTGGGGTTTAGTGGCGGATACTCTGGAAACACCATATATTTT. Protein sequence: CASSLGFSGGYSGNTIYF.